This TCR beta chain was observed in a study of T cell changes during pregnancy in multiple sclerosis. The germline CDR1 and CDR2 sequences are KGHSH and LQKENI. Trimming removed 3 bases from V and 3 bases from J; junction bases left unmatched: 1. The CDR3 spans 14 residues. The assay was immunoSEQ multiplex PCR, and TCRdb's table has in-frame clones only and misses some. Seen here are tens of thousands of clones, about 88% observed once, and the top ten hold around 0.63%. This receptor was identified in a female donor with multiple sclerosis, enrolled in a pregnancy study. The chain links TRBV18 to TRBJ2-3; 9 bases map to TRBD2. The source was CD4+ T cells from peripheral blood mononuclear cells, collected in the first trimester of pregnancy. The DNA of the CDR3 is TGTGCCAGCTCACCTGGACTAGCGACAGATACGCAGTATTTT. It is translated as CASSPGLATDTQYF.